These 21 T cell receptor beta chains were sequenced from one sample in a study of PD-1 blockade in classical Hodgkin lymphoma. The repertoire was sequenced with immunoSEQ multiplex PCR; TCRdb's copy has only in-frame clones and lacks some. The top ten clones hold 7.5% to 10% of a sample with 66,000 or so clones, about two thirds of them seen once. All patients experienced relapse after autologous stem cell transplantation, and brentuximab vedotin exposure was variable. This material consisted of peripheral blood mononuclear cells (PBMCs), taken before the second cycle of nivolumab. These receptor sequences come from a human donor with classical Hodgkin lymphoma.

V usage is TRBV7-2 and J usage is TRBJ1-2, with D unclear. The CDR3 spans 14 residues. The germline V gene encodes CDR1 SGHTA and CDR2 FQGNSA. The V end lost 5 bases, the J end lost 2 bases, and 12 bases lay between the germline ends. Here the CDR3 reads CASSPVGPNYGYTF. CDR3 DNA: TGTGCCAGCAGCCCTGTTGGGCCAAACTATGGCTACACCTTC.

This rearrangement joins TRBV7-8 to TRBJ2-7; 8 positions match TRBD2. V dropped 6 bases and J dropped 2; count of bases not matched to a gene: 9. The CDR3 loop spans 15 amino acids. Per the germline V gene, CDR1 is SGHVS and CDR2 is FQNEAQ. The CDR3 sequence: CASRPSGGPPYEQYF. CDR3 sequence (DNA): TGTGCCAGCAGACCCAGCGGGGGCCCCCCCTACGAGCAGTACTTC.

The chain couples TRBV7-9 to TRBJ1-1; D is unclear. This CDR3 is 15 amino acids long. Germline V lookup: CDR1 SEHNR, CDR2 FQNEAQ (reference sequence). Trimming took 2 bases from V and 1 from J, leaving 11 bases between them. The CDR3 DNA reads as TGTGCCAGCAGCTTAAACGGTGGGGAGAACACTGAAGCTTTCTTT. It codes for CASSLNGGENTEAFF. Together with reference TRBV7-9 and TRBJ1-1, the CDR3 gives the full variable domain: DTGVSQNPRHKITKRGQNVTFRCDPISEHNRLYWYRQTLGQGPEFLTYFQNEAQLEKSRLLSDRFSAERPKGSFSTLEIQRTEQGDSAMYLCASSLNGGENTEAFFGQGTRLTVV.

This clone was recorded a few times. This chain joins TRBV29-1 and TRBJ2-2; possible D gene TRBD2, 5 bases. The CDR3 sequence is 14 residues long. V lost 5 bases, J lost 4 bases, and 14 bases lay in between. The germline V gene has CDR1 SQVTM and CDR2 ANQGSEA. The CDR3, as DNA: TGCAGCGTTCTGAGGGTCACGGGCACCGGGGAGCTGTTTTTT. Its translation: CSVLRVTGTGELFF.

V and J are TRBV9 and TRBJ2-7; TRBD2 aligns across 7 bases. The length of the CDR3 is 14 residues. V gave up 0 bases and J gave up 5 bases; unmatched junction bases: 5. CDR1 is SGDLS and CDR2 is YYNGEE in the germline V gene. The CDR3 region has the DNA TGTGCCAGCAGCGTAGAGGGAGGGGACGACGAGCAGTACTTC. It codes for CASSVEGGDDEQYF.

As to this clone: The same CDR3 is also encoded by other DNA sequences in this sample. The chain carries TRBV18 and TRBJ1-2; D call uncertain. The CDR3 covers 13 residues. Germline CDR1 KGHSH, CDR2 LQKENI. The V end was cut by 2 bases, the J end by 4 bases, with 8 bases between. The CDR3 loop reads CASSPEDSYGYTF. For the CDR3, the DNA is TGTGCCAGCTCACCAGAGGATAGCTATGGCTACACCTTC.

The chain uses TRBV9 and TRBJ1-1; possible D gene TRBD1, 5 bases. There are 14 residues in the CDR3. Trimming left V 0 bases short and J 1 base short, with 7 bases between. Germline loops: CDR1 SGDLS, CDR2 YYNGEE. CDR3 amino acids: CASSVATANTEAFF. CDR3 bases: TGTGCCAGCAGCGTAGCGACAGCGAACACTGAAGCTTTCTTT. The whole variable domain, filled in from reference TRBV9 and TRBJ1-1, reads DSGVTQTPKHLITATGQRVTLRCSPRSGDLSVYWYQQSLDQGLQFLIQYYNGEERAKGNILERFSAQQFPDLHSELNLSSLELGDSALYFCASSVATANTEAFFGQGTRLTVV.

This clone was seen once. The gene calls are TRBV5-1 and TRBJ2-3, with D perhaps being TRBD1 or TRBD2 (6 bases each). Germline loops: CDR1 SGHRS, CDR2 YFSETQ. The ends were cut back, 1 base at V and 2 bases at J, with 14 bases in the middle. CDR3 length: 16 residues. The CDR3 bases are TGCGCCAGCAGCTTGCTAGAGGGGGGCTTCACAGATACGCAGTATTTT. The encoded protein is CASSLLEGGFTDTQYF.

In its sample, this clone was seen a few times. J is TRBJ2-5 and V is TRBV15; D is undetermined. Germline V gives CDR1 LNHNV, CDR2 YYDKDF (reference sequence). Trimming stripped 3 bases from V and 5 bases from J, with 10 bases between. The CDR3 is 13 amino acids. This CDR3 reads CATSSRNGETQYF. The DNA for the CDR3 is TGTGCCACCAGCAGTAGGAATGGGGAGACCCAGTACTTC. The full variable domain, rest sourced from reference TRBV15 and TRBJ2-5, is DAMVIQNPRYQVTQFGKPVTLSCSQTLNHNVMYWYQQKSSQAPKLLFHYYDKDFNNEADTPDNFQSRRPNTSFCFLDIRSPGLGDTAMYLCATSSRNGETQYFGPGTRLLVL.

The V and J genes are TRBV19 and TRBJ2-7; D may correspond to TRBD1 or TRBD2 (6 bases each). The CDR3 is 13 amino acids. Germline V CDR1 and CDR2: LNHDA, SQIVND (reference sequence). Trimming left V 10 bases short and J 0 bases short, with 13 bases between. The CDR3, as DNA: TGTGCCACTAAGGGGGGTAACTCCTACGAGCAGTACTTC. This codes for CATKGGNSYEQYF. Complete variable domain (other parts from reference TRBV19 and TRBJ2-7): DGGITQSPKYLFRKEGQNVTLSCEQNLNHDAMYWYRQDPGQGLRLIYYSQIVNDFQKGDIAEGYSVSREKKESFPLTVTSAQKNPTAFYLCATKGGNSYEQYFGPGTRLTVT.

This clone was seen only once. This sequence joins TRBV11-1 and TRBJ2-1; D unresolved. Trimming cost V 1 base and J 0 bases, with 10 bases left between them. The CDR3 is 16 residues long. Per germline, CDR1 SGHAT and CDR2 FQDESV (reference sequence). The CDR3 DNA reads as TGTGCCAGCAGCTTAGGAGACCAAAGCTCCTACAATGAGCAGTTCTTC. Translation gives CASSLGDQSSYNEQFF.

In its sample, this clone was seen once. This rearrangement joins TRBV5-6 to TRBJ2-2, with D perhaps matching TRBD1 (5 bases). CDR1 is SGHDT, CDR2 YYEEEE, per germline. Trimming took 4 bases from V and 5 from J, leaving 18 bases between them. The CDR3 is made up of 16 amino acids. The CDR3 here is CASSAERGLGTGELFF. In nucleotides, the CDR3 is TGTGCCAGCAGCGCGGAAAGGGGCTTGGGGACCGGGGAGCTGTTTTTT.

This CDR3 is CASSLPTGGWDTEAFF. CDR3 coding DNA: TGTGCCAGCAGCTTACCCACAGGAGGGTGGGACACTGAAGCTTTCTTT. The chain combines TRBV7-6 with TRBJ1-1; possibly TRBD1 for D (5 bases). Looked up from germline, CDR1 is SGHVS and CDR2 is FNYEAQ. This CDR3 comprises 16 residues. V lost 2 bases and J 3 bases, leaving 16 bases between the germline ends.

The CDR3, as DNA: TGCAGCGTTGAAGACGGGACAGGGGCCACCCAGTACTTC. It codes for CSVEDGTGATQYF. This chain connects TRBV29-1 to TRBJ2-5; 10 bases are a match to TRBD1. This CDR3 has 13 amino acids. The germline V gene has CDR1 SQVTM and CDR2 ANQGSEA. J lost 8 bases, V lost 0 bases, and 3 bases had no gene match.

The genes are TRBV5-6 and TRBJ2-5; possibly TRBD1 for D (5 bases). Judging by the DNA end, TRBJ2-7 fits better; the J call may be wrong. Per germline, CDR1 SGHDT and CDR2 YYEEEE. The CDR3 sequence is 15 residues long. The CDR3 sequence is CASSLPEGAFNEQYF. In DNA form, the CDR3 reads TGTGCCAGCAGCCTCCCTGAAGGGGCTTTTAACGAGCAGTACTTC.

The chain uses TRBV12-5 and TRBJ1-4, with D unclear. The CDR3 runs 14 residues. Germline V gene lookup returns CDR1 LGHNT and CDR2 FRNRAP. V was clipped by 2 bases and J by 4 bases, with 8 bases between them. CDR3 loop: CASGLWQINEKLFF. CDR3 nucleotide sequence: TGTGCTAGTGGTTTGTGGCAGATTAATGAAAAACTGTTTTTT.

This rearrangement joins TRBV7-8 to TRBJ2-7, with D tentatively TRBD1 or TRBD2 (5 bases each). The ends were cut back, 3 bases at V and 1 base at J, with 13 bases in the middle. Germline-derived CDR1 and CDR2 are SGHVS and FQNEAQ. The CDR3 runs to 15 residues. The CDR3 reads CASSFGDGHSYEQYF. DNA of the CDR3: TGTGCCAGCAGCTTTGGGGACGGGCATTCCTACGAGCAGTACTTC.

The genes are TRBV5-1 and TRBJ2-1, with D unresolved. The CDR3 runs 13 residues. CDR1 SGHRS and CDR2 YFSETQ come from the germline V gene. V lost 1 base, J lost 9 bases, and 11 bases lay in between. Here the CDR3 DNA reads TGCGCCAGCAGCTTGATAAGGGCGGCTGAGCAGTTCTTC. Translation gives CASSLIRAAEQFF.

This clone was seen only a few times. V and J are TRBV7-6 and TRBJ2-5; D possibly matches TRBD1 or TRBD2 (5 bases each). The germline CDR1 and CDR2 sequences are SGHVS and FNYEAQ. The CDR3 runs to 15 residues. V was cut by 1 base and J by 3 bases, with 12 bases left in between. CDR3 residues: CASSLGGSAKETQYF. The CDR3 coding sequence is TGTGCCAGCAGCTTAGGGGGGAGCGCAAAAGAGACCCAGTACTTC.

V usage is TRBV10-3 and J usage is TRBJ2-3; the D gene is possibly TRBD2 (6 bases). V shed 2 bases and J shed 0 bases, with 9 bases lying between them. In germline, CDR1 is ENHRY, CDR2 SYGVKD. The CDR3 is 15 residues long. In nucleotides, the CDR3 is TGTGCCATCAGTGAGATTAGCGGTAGCACAGATACGCAGTATTTT. It is translated as CAISEISGSTDTQYF.

This chain connects TRBV7-9 to TRBJ1-2; maybe TRBD1 (5 bases). The CDR3 consists of 13 residues. Trimming left V 3 bases short and J 6 bases short, with 11 bases between. Germline V CDR1 and CDR2: SEHNR, FQNEAQ (reference sequence). CDR3 protein: CASSFGGRNGYTF. The DNA of the CDR3 is TGTGCCAGCAGCTTTGGGGGGAGGAATGGCTACACCTTC.